One and the same sample provided the 3 T cell receptor beta chains below, sequenced in a study of blood T cell repertoires in COVID-19. This table comes from immunoSEQ multiplex PCR, and its TCRdb copy is limited to in-frame clones, with some not included. This table has some 130,000 clones, 75% to 90% appearing once. The sample was peripheral blood. These receptors came from a human donor in a cohort sampled during active COVID-19.

In its sample, this clone was seen once. The chain joins TRBV10-3 to TRBJ1-6; perhaps TRBD1 as D (5 bases). The CDR3 loop spans 12 amino acids. The ends were cut back, 2 bases at V and 11 bases at J, with 7 bases in the middle. The germline V gene has CDR1 ENHRY and CDR2 SYGVKD. Written as DNA, the CDR3 is TGTGCCATCAGTGAGGACAGCGCACCCCTCCACTTT. Amino acid sequence: CAISEDSAPLHF.

The V gene is TRBV2, the J gene TRBJ1-1; D is perhaps TRBD1 (6 bases). The CDR3 sequence is 14 residues long. Germline loops: CDR1 SNHLY, CDR2 FYNNEI. V gave up 8 bases and J gave up 0 bases, with 13 bases separating them. CDR3 loop: CASGRDNMNTEAFF. The CDR3 DNA follows: TGTGCCAGCGGCCGGGACAACATGAACACTGAAGCTTTCTTT.

The rearrangement joins TRBV19 to TRBJ2-1; the D gene is possibly TRBD2 (5 bases). The CDR3 length is 12 residues. V shed 5 bases and J shed 12 bases, with 14 bases lying between them. Germline V CDR1 and CDR2: LNHDA, SQIVND (reference sequence). The CDR3 bases are TGTGCCAGTAGTCCCCCGGGGTTAGGGCAGTTCTTC. Its translation: CASSPPGLGQFF.